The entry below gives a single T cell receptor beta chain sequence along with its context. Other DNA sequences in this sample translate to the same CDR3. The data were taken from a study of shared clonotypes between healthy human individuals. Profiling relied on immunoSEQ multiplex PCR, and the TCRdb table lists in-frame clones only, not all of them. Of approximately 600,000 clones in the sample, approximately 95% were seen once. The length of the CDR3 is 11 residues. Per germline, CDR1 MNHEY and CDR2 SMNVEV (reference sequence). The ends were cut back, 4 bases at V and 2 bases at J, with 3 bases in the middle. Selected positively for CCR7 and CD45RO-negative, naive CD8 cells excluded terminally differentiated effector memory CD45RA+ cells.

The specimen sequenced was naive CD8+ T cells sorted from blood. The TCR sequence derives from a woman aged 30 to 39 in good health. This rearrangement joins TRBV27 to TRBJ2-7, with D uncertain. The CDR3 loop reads CASSSAYEQYF. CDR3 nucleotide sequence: TGTGCCAGCAGTTCAGCCTACGAGCAGTACTTC.